These T cell receptor beta chains were read from a single sample in a study of T cells after yellow fever vaccination. TCRdb reprocessed the 5' RACE reads via MiXCR and lists one record per CDR3 protein. The table shows 160,000 or so distinct CDR3 sequences, with about 7% occurring only once. The sample consisted of CD4+ T cells sorted from PBMCs, taken roughly 5 days after the first yellow fever vaccination. The receptor source for this set is a man aged 18 to 29 who received the YFV17D yellow fever vaccine. CDR3s include the opening cysteine and the closing phenylalanine or tryptophan. D genes are given only for firm matches. The size of a clone is reported for some rows only, either as once, few or many, or as a class for expanded clones.

V,D,size,J,DNA,CDR3
TRBV24-1,TRBD2,NA,TRBJ2-2,TGTGCCACCAGTGATCACCCGACTAGCGGGGGGGCGAGGAACACCGGGGAGCTGTTTTTT,CATSDHPTSGGARNTGELFF
TRBV4-3,TRBD1,few,TRBJ2-4,TGCGCCAGCAGCCAAACCACAGGGGCCATTCAGTACTTC,CASSQTTGAIQYF
TRBV7-6,NA,NA,TRBJ1-2,TGTGCCAGCAGCTACAGGGAGAACGGCTACACCTTC,CASSYRENGYTF
TRBV28,NA,many,TRBJ1-6,TGTGCCAGCAGTTTATGGGCCGTTAGCTCCTATAATTCACCCCTCCACTTT,CASSLWAVSSYNSPLHF
TRBV6-5,TRBD2,many,TRBJ2-1,TGTGCCAGCAGTCCCCGGACTAGCGGGGGCCCCTCCTACAATGAGCAGTTCTTC,CASSPRTSGGPSYNEQFF
TRBV9,NA,many,TRBJ2-3,TGTGCCAGCAGCCTTAACACAGGGCTTAGCACAGATACGCAGTATTTT,CASSLNTGLSTDTQYF
TRBV19,NA,many,TRBJ1-2,TGTGCCAGTAGTCGCCAACAGCTTAACTATGGCTACACCTTC,CASSRQQLNYGYTF
TRBV12-3/TRBV12-4,NA,NA,TRBJ2-4,TGTGCCAGCAGTTTAGCGGGAAACATTCAGTACTTC,CASSLAGNIQYF
TRBV6-5,NA,NA,TRBJ1-6,TGTGCCAGCAGTAACGGGGGGGGATATAATTCACCCCTCCACTTT,CASSNGGGYNSPLHF
TRBV7-2,NA,many,TRBJ1-2,TGTGCCAGCAGCCCTATCAGGGGAGGAAACTATGGCTACACCTTC,CASSPIRGGNYGYTF
TRBV12-3/TRBV12-4,TRBD1,many,TRBJ2-7,TGTGCCAGCAGTTTAAGGGGGCCGAACGAGCAGTACTTC,CASSLRGPNEQYF
TRBV3-1,NA,NA,TRBJ2-1,TGTGCCTGCTGCCAAGAGTGGGCGACCTACAATGAGCAGTTCTTC,CACCQEWATYNEQFF
TRBV12-5,NA,few,TRBJ1-1,TGTGCTAGTGCCCGCACAGGGAGAACTGAAGCTTTCTTT,CASARTGRTEAFF
TRBV15,NA,many,TRBJ2-2,TGTGCCACCGCAGTCACTAGAAGCTCCACCGGGGAGCTGTTTTTT,CATAVTRSSTGELFF
TRBV6-2/TRBV6-3,NA,many,TRBJ2-5,TGTGCCAGTCTGGACTGGAACCAAGAGACCCAGTACTTC,CASLDWNQETQYF
TRBV4-2,NA,few,TRBJ2-1,TGTGCCAGCAGCCAAGTTGGTGGGCTCAATGAGCAGTTCTTC,CASSQVGGLNEQFF
TRBV9,NA,many,TRBJ1-4,TGTGCCAGCAGCCGAAGTACAGGTGAGGAAGAAAAACTGTTTTTT,CASSRSTGEEEKLFF
TRBV30,TRBD2,few,TRBJ2-1,TGTGCCTGGAGTAAAGATAGCGGGGGGCCCCTTGGTGTGCAGTTCTTC,CAWSKDSGGPLGVQFF
TRBV5-1,TRBD1,few,TRBJ1-3,TGCGCCAGCAGCGTGATAGGACAGGGAGGAAACACCATATATTTT,CASSVIGQGGNTIYF
TRBV4-3,NA,many,TRBJ1-2,TGCGCCAGCAGCCAAGTTGGCGGGGACTACTATGGCTACACCTTC,CASSQVGGDYYGYTF
TRBV7-2,NA,NA,TRBJ2-3,TGTGCCAGCAGTGCTATGGGGGGCGCGTCAGATACGCAGTATTTT,CASSAMGGASDTQYF
TRBV5-1,NA,many,TRBJ2-2,TGCGCCAGCAGGGGAGCAGGGCTCGCCGGGGAGCTGTTTTTT,CASRGAGLAGELFF
TRBV6-1,NA,few,TRBJ1-2,TGTGCCAGCAGTGAAGCCCTCCAGGCCTATGGCTACACCTTC,CASSEALQAYGYTF
TRBV5-1,NA,NA,TRBJ1-4,TGCTCCAGCAGCTTGGTTACTGGCGGTGATGAAAAACTGTTTTTT,CSSSLVTGGDEKLFF
TRBV6-5,NA,many,TRBJ1-5,TGTGCCAGCAGCCACACAGGGTCAAGCAATCAGCCCCAGCATTTT,CASSHTGSSNQPQHF
TRBV7-3,TRBD2,many,TRBJ2-1,TGTGCCAGCAGCAAGCGGGGGGGGACGAATGAGCAGTTCTTC,CASSKRGGTNEQFF
TRBV5-1,TRBD1,many,TRBJ1-6,TGCGCCAGCTGTGACAGGGATAATTCACCCCTCCACTTT,CASCDRDNSPLHF
TRBV5-1,NA,many,TRBJ2-5,TGCGCCAGCAGCACCTTTCGGGACCAAGAGACCCAGTACTTC,CASSTFRDQETQYF
TRBV4-1,NA,once,TRBJ2-2,TGCGCCAGCAGCCAAGAGACACGGATCACCGGGGAGCTGTTTTTT,CASSQETRITGELFF
TRBV20-1,TRBD1,many,TRBJ1-1,TGCAGTCCAGGGGGGGGGGCCACTGAAGCTTTCTTT,CSPGGGATEAFF
TRBV12-3/TRBV12-4,NA,few,TRBJ1-3,TGTGCCAGCAGTTTGGCAGCACTAGACTCTGGAAACACCATATATTTT,CASSLAALDSGNTIYF
TRBV4-1,NA,many,TRBJ2-3,TGCGCCAGCAGCCTCAACCACCTAGTGGGCACAGATACGCAGTATTTT,CASSLNHLVGTDTQYF
TRBV7-2,NA,many,TRBJ2-3,TGTGCCAGCAGCTTATGGGTAGATACGCAGTATTTT,CASSLWVDTQYF
TRBV5-4,TRBD1,many,TRBJ2-2,TGTGCCAGCAGTTCGGACAGGGGTGGCACCGGGGAGCTGTTTTTT,CASSSDRGGTGELFF
TRBV11-3,TRBD2,many,TRBJ2-3,TGTGCCAGCAGTAGCGGGGGGAGAAGCACAGATACGCAGTATTTT,CASSSGGRSTDTQYF
TRBV4-2,NA,many,TRBJ2-3,TGTGCCAGCAGCCAAGAAGACGGGACGCAGTATTTT,CASSQEDGTQYF
TRBV24-1,NA,many,TRBJ1-5,TGTGCCACCAGTGGTAGCGGGGAACAGCCCCAGCATTTT,CATSGSGEQPQHF
TRBV29-1,NA,few,TRBJ2-3,TGCAGCGTTGTCGGGTTCACAGATACGCAGTATTTT,CSVVGFTDTQYF
TRBV28,NA,few,TRBJ2-1,TGTGCCAGCAGTTTCCGGCCGGGAAGGACCTACAATGAGCAGTTCTTC,CASSFRPGRTYNEQFF
TRBV6-1,NA,NA,TRBJ1-1,TGTGCCAGCAGCTCAGTGGGGATGAACACTGAAGCTTTCTTT,CASSSVGMNTEAFF
TRBV7-3,TRBD2,NA,TRBJ2-1,TGTGCCAGCAGCAAAAGACTAGCGGGGATAGATGAGCAGTTCTTC,CASSKRLAGIDEQFF
TRBV6-5,NA,many,TRBJ2-2,TGTGCCAGCAGGGTTACGGGGAACACCGGGGAGCTGTTTTTT,CASRVTGNTGELFF
TRBV7-2,NA,few,TRBJ2-5,TGTGCCAGCAGCGGTGATCCCTTGGAGACCCAGTACTTC,CASSGDPLETQYF
TRBV7-9,NA,many,TRBJ2-1,TGTGCCAGCACGCGGGGCCGGGGAAGAGGGTACAATGAGCAGTTCTTC,CASTRGRGRGYNEQFF
TRBV5-1,NA,many,TRBJ2-5,TGCGCCAGCAGCTTGAACAGTCAAGAGACCCAGTACTTC,CASSLNSQETQYF
TRBV5-1,NA,many,TRBJ2-5,TGCGCCAGCAGCTCGGGATCGACCCAAGAGACCCAGTACTTC,CASSSGSTQETQYF
TRBV6-2/TRBV6-3,NA,many,TRBJ1-5,TGTGCCAGCAGCTACCCTGGGGGACAACGAACTAATCAGCCCCAGCATTTT,CASSYPGGQRTNQPQHF
TRBV5-1,NA,many,TRBJ2-5,TGCGCCAGCAGCTCCGGAGTTCAAGAGACCCAGTACTTC,CASSSGVQETQYF
TRBV7-3,NA,NA,TRBJ2-1,TGTGCCAGCAGCTTAAATGTGGGAGGTGAGCAGTTCTTC,CASSLNVGGEQFF
TRBV4-1,TRBD2,many,TRBJ2-7,TGCGCCAGCAGCCAGGGGACTAGCAGAACCTACGAGCAGTACTTC,CASSQGTSRTYEQYF
TRBV5-1,NA,few,TRBJ1-3,TGCGCCAGCAGCTCCGCTAGGAACTCTGGAAACACCATATATTTT,CASSSARNSGNTIYF
TRBV10-3,NA,many,TRBJ1-5,TGTGCCATCAGTGACCCCAGGGACAATCAGCCCCAGCATTTT,CAISDPRDNQPQHF
TRBV12-3/TRBV12-4,NA,many,TRBJ2-7,TGTGCCAGCAGTTTCCGAGACCGCGGCGAGCAGTACTTC,CASSFRDRGEQYF
TRBV4-3,TRBD1,many,TRBJ1-5,TGCGCCAGCAGCCAAGAGGGGACAGTTAATCAGCCCCAGCATTTT,CASSQEGTVNQPQHF
TRBV5-4,NA,NA,TRBJ2-5,TGTGCCAGCAGCCGACAGGGAGGCCGAGAGACCCAGTACTTC,CASSRQGGRETQYF
TRBV7-3,TRBD1,many,TRBJ1-6,TGTGCCAGCAGCGCTGGGGGACAGGGCCGTTCACCCCTCCACTTT,CASSAGGQGRSPLHF
TRBV7-9,NA,many,TRBJ2-6,TGTGCCAGCAGCTTAAGTCCCCCAGGTGGGGCCAACGTCCTGACTTTC,CASSLSPPGGANVLTF
TRBV7-9,NA,many,TRBJ2-1,TGTGCCAGCAGCTTAGTGTCAGGCGCTTACAATGAGCAGTTCTTC,CASSLVSGAYNEQFF
TRBV5-4,NA,NA,TRBJ1-4,TGTGCCAGCAGCTTGAGGGCCGACCCGAATGAAAAACTGTTTTTT,CASSLRADPNEKLFF
TRBV5-1,NA,many,TRBJ2-5,TGCGCCAGCAGCTTGGCCCCCGGGGGAGAGACCCAGTACTTC,CASSLAPGGETQYF